Shown below are 22 T cell receptor beta chains from a single sample sequenced in a study of blood T cell repertoires in COVID-19 (dated by TCRdb to 2018 to 2021). Receptors were amplified or captured by the immunoSEQ multiplex PCR assay. The clones in this table, taken by TCRdb from immuneACCESS, are in-frame only. Not every clone is retained; where verified, under half of the shortfall comes from an unresolved V gene, and the cause of the rest is unknown. Here the sample has over 130,000 clones; roughly 86% occur a single time. The ten largest make up approximately 3.6% of the sample. Sequencing was done on a sample of PBMCs or T cells enriched from blood (not recorded which). The receptor set was obtained from a woman in her 50s with acute COVID-19.

This clone was recorded once. The rearrangement links TRBV5-1 to TRBJ2-2; D possibly corresponds to TRBD2 (6 bases). The germline V gene encodes CDR1 SGHRS and CDR2 YFSETQ. This CDR3 is built from 15 residues. Trimming removed 7 bases at V and 7 bases at J, with 20 bases between. In nucleotides, the CDR3 is TGCGCCAGCCGGGAGACCGGGCCCCTCGACGGGGAGCTGTTTTTT. This encodes CASRETGPLDGELFF.

Comment on this clone: Other DNA sequences of this sample code for an identical CDR3. The rearrangement links TRBV27 to TRBJ2-3; D is undetermined. The length of the CDR3 is 12 residues. CDR1 is MNHEY, CDR2 SMNVEV, per germline (reference sequence). V was clipped by 6 bases and J by 4 bases, with 8 bases between them. The CDR3 loop is CASSSLADTQYF. The CDR3 DNA sequence: TGTGCCAGCAGCTCCTTAGCAGATACGCAGTATTTT.

V is TRBV18 and J is TRBJ1-2; 8 bases match TRBD1. The CDR3 is 15 amino acids. J gave up 4 bases and V 3 bases, and 7 bases lay outside the gene matches. Germline CDR1 KGHSH, CDR2 LQKENI. CDR3 loop: CASSPGQEGPYGYTF. The CDR3, as DNA: TGTGCCAGCTCACCGGGACAGGAGGGTCCCTATGGCTACACCTTC.

The chain uses TRBV4-1 and TRBJ2-5, with 12 nucleotides matching TRBD2. V lost 0 bases to trimming and J lost 8 bases; unmatched junction nucleotides: 7. The germline CDR1 and CDR2 sequences are MGHRA and YSYEKL. This CDR3 contains 16 residues. CDR3 nucleotides: TGCGCCAGCAGCCAAGAAGGCGTGACTAGCGGGAGCACCCAGTACTTC. Amino acids: CASSQEGVTSGSTQYF.

The chain has TRBV29-1 and TRBJ2-7; 7 bases line up with TRBD1. CDR3 size: 14 residues. From germline, CDR1 is SQVTM and CDR2 ANQGSEA. Trimming removed 3 bases from V and 2 bases from J; junction bases left unmatched: 7. The CDR3 nucleotides read TGCAGCGTTGACGGGGCAGGGGGAGCCTACGAGCAGTACTTC. This sequence encodes CSVDGAGGAYEQYF.

This clone was counted many times. The V and J genes are TRBV12-5 and TRBJ2-7; D may be TRBD2 (5 bases). V lost 4 bases and J 7 bases, leaving 17 bases between the germline ends. The CDR3 totals 14 residues. CDR1 is LGHNT and CDR2 is FRNRAP in the germline V gene. Here the CDR3 reads CASGYRGGLYEQYF. The CDR3 bases are TGTGCTAGTGGTTACCGAGGAGGTTTGTATGAGCAGTACTTC.

The J gene is TRBJ1-5, the V gene TRBV6-2 or TRBV6-3; TRBD1 matches 7 bases. With 2 bases clipped from V and 2 bases from J, the junction kept 3 bases outside the gene matches. The CDR3 is 15 residues long. Looked up from germline, CDR1 is MNHEY and CDR2 is SVGEGT. CDR3 loop: CASSYLTGGNQPQHF. CDR3 sequence (DNA): TGTGCCAGCAGTTACCTTACAGGGGGCAATCAGCCCCAGCATTTT.

The chain uses TRBV2 and TRBJ1-4; 8 bases are a match to TRBD1. The ends lost 7 bases at V and 7 bases at J; junction bases unmatched: 11. The germline CDR1 and CDR2 sequences are SNHLY and FYNNEI. The CDR3 covers 15 residues. The CDR3 reads CASILNAGGSEKLFF. The CDR3 region has the DNA TGTGCCAGCATTCTGAATGCAGGGGGCAGTGAAAAACTGTTTTTT.

This chain connects TRBV5-4 to TRBJ1-4; no reliable D call. Trimming stripped 2 bases from V and 6 bases from J, with 11 bases between. CDR3 length equals 14 residues. CDR1 and CDR2 from the germline V gene are SGHNT and YYREEE (reference sequence). The CDR3: CASSFGREDEKLFF. The CDR3 DNA follows: TGTGCCAGCAGCTTTGGGAGGGAGGATGAAAAACTGTTTTTT.

The J gene is TRBJ1-1, the V gene TRBV19, with a tentative D call TRBD1 (5 bases). This CDR3 spans 13 amino acids. From germline, CDR1 is LNHDA and CDR2 SQIVND (reference sequence). Trimming removed 7 bases at V and 9 bases at J, with 18 bases between. Written as DNA, the CDR3 is TGTGCCAGTACCACGTTACAGGAGATGAAAGCTTTCTTT. It specifies CASTTLQEMKAFF. The full variable domain, rest sourced from reference TRBV19 and TRBJ1-1, is DGGITQSPKYLFRKEGQNVTLSCEQNLNHDAMYWYRQDPGQGLRLIYYSQIVNDFQKGDIAEGYSVSREKKESFPLTVTSAQKNPTAFYLCASTTLQEMKAFFGQGTRLTVV.

V gene TRBV19 combines with J gene TRBJ1-1; TRBD1 aligns across 7 bases. The CDR3 is made up of 14 amino acids. Unmatched junction bases numbered 19, after V lost 10 bases and J lost 11 bases. Per the germline V gene, CDR1 is LNHDA and CDR2 is SQIVND (reference sequence). The DNA for the CDR3 is TGTGCCACCTCCGGCGGGGACAGTGGTAAACCGGCTTTCTTT. Amino acids: CATSGGDSGKPAFF. The whole variable domain, filled in from reference TRBV19 and TRBJ1-1, reads DGGITQSPKYLFRKEGQNVTLSCEQNLNHDAMYWYRQDPGQGLRLIYYSQIVNDFQKGDIAEGYSVSREKKESFPLTVTSAQKNPTAFYLCATSGGDSGKPAFFGQGTRLTVV.

The chain employs TRBV6-4 and TRBJ2-5; TRBD1 aligns across 7 bases. J lost 5 bases, V lost 6 bases, and 9 bases had no gene match. CDR1 and CDR2 from the germline V gene are MRHNA and SNTAGT. There are 14 residues in the CDR3. The CDR3 coding sequence is TGTGCCAGCAGCCCCGACAGGGTTAAGGAGACCCAGTACTTC. Translation gives CASSPDRVKETQYF.

The chain combines TRBV19 with TRBJ2-5; TRBD2 matches 7 bases. Germline lookup yields CDR1 LNHDA and CDR2 SQIVND (reference sequence). The CDR3 totals 15 residues. V was clipped by 0 bases and J by 7 bases; unmatched bases: 8. The CDR3 protein is CASSIDKRGMGTQYF. The CDR3, as DNA: TGTGCCAGTAGTATAGATAAGCGGGGAATGGGGACCCAGTACTTC.

This clone was observed a single time. The gene calls are TRBV2 and TRBJ1-6, with D unresolved. Germline assignment: CDR1 SNHLY and CDR2 FYNNEI. The CDR3 is made up of 11 amino acids. V lost 4 bases, J lost 9 bases, and 4 bases lay in between. The CDR3 DNA follows: TGTGCCAGCAGTGGGAGTTCACCCCTCCACTTT. Translation: CASSGSSPLHF.

This chain links TRBV3-1 (or the pseudogene TRBV3-2) with TRBJ2-1; 8 bases agree with TRBD2. CDR1 is LGHDT, CDR2 YNNKEL, per germline (reference sequence). Losses at the gene ends were 1 base for V and 1 base for J; bases not matched to a gene: 3. The CDR3 is made up of 16 amino acids. Here the CDR3 reads CASSQATGGSYNEQFF. CDR3 nucleotide sequence: TGTGCCAGCAGCCAAGCGACGGGAGGGTCCTACAATGAGCAGTTCTTC.

This chain connects TRBV6-1 to TRBJ1-1; TRBD1 matches 9 bases. This CDR3 region has 16 residues. The trim removed 2 bases at V and 6 bases at J, leaving 10 bases unmatched. CDR1 and CDR2 (germline): MNHNS, SASEGT. CDR3 DNA sequence: TGTGCCAGCAGTGAACGATATGGGACAGGGAGTTCTGAAGCTTTCTTT. It translates to CASSERYGTGSSEAFF.

This clone was seen a single time. The J gene is TRBJ2-7, the V gene TRBV3-1 (or the pseudogene TRBV3-2); D uncertain. CDR3 length equals 12 residues. Trimming took 4 bases from V and 6 from J, leaving 10 bases between them. Germline CDR1 is LGHDT and CDR2 is YNNKEL (reference sequence). The CDR3 DNA follows: TGTGCCAGCAGCCGTCGTTCCGGCGAGCAGTACTTC. This gives the protein CASSRRSGEQYF.

The chain is built from TRBV19 and TRBJ1-1, with 7 bases lining up with TRBD1. The V segment lost 6 bases and the J segment 5 bases; nucleotides outside the gene matches: 9. The germline CDR1 and CDR2 sequences are LNHDA and SQIVND (reference sequence). This CDR3 comprises 14 residues. The CDR3 sequence is CASSPQGLRTEAFF. For the CDR3, the DNA is TGTGCCAGTAGCCCACAGGGGTTGAGGACTGAAGCTTTCTTT.

V and J are TRBV19 and TRBJ2-5, with D possibly matching TRBD1 (6 bases). The CDR3 contains 13 residues. Germline values: CDR1 LNHDA, CDR2 SQIVND (reference sequence). V was shortened by 5 bases and J by 1 base, with 8 bases between the two germline ends. CDR3 loop: CASSHRVQETQYF. In DNA, the CDR3 is TGTGCCAGTAGTCACAGGGTCCAAGAGACCCAGTACTTC.

This sequence joins TRBV11-2 and TRBJ2-5, with a weak D call TRBD2 (5 bases). CDR3 length: 17 residues. V lost 3 bases and J lost 5, with 22 bases in between. From germline, CDR1 is SGHAT and CDR2 FQNNGV. The CDR3: CASSFNVVVGSWETQYF. CDR3 DNA: TGTGCCAGCAGCTTTAATGTAGTCGTAGGGAGTTGGGAGACCCAGTACTTC.

V usage is TRBV11-3 and J usage is TRBJ2-5; possible D gene TRBD1, 6 bases. The CDR3 consists of 14 residues. Germline CDR1 SGHNT, CDR2 YENEEA. The V end was cut by 5 bases, the J end by 2 bases, with 12 bases between. As DNA, the CDR3 is TGTGCCAGCAGCCGTCTACAGGGTCAAGAGACCCAGTACTTC. As protein: CASSRLQGQETQYF.

The gene calls are TRBV7-2 and TRBJ2-5; D possibly corresponds to TRBD1 (6 bases). V was shortened by 3 bases and J by 2 bases, with 10 bases between the two germline ends. The CDR3 runs to 14 residues. Germline V CDR1 and CDR2: SGHTA, FQGNSA. DNA for the CDR3: TGTGCCAGCAGCTTCGCAGGGGTACAAGAGACCCAGTACTTC. Encoded protein: CASSFAGVQETQYF.